This T cell receptor (beta chain) was captured by sequencing in a study of chemoradiotherapy in HPV16-positive cancers. With 3 bases removed from V and 6 bases from J, the gap between germline ends came to 10 bases. Germline lookup yields CDR1 LNHDA and CDR2 SQIVND (reference sequence). CDR3 length: 13 residues. TCRdb's table, derived via immunoSEQ multiplex PCR, lists solely in-frame clones and lacks some. Of about 12,000 clones detected, roughly 80% appear once; the ten largest clones hold 0.94%. The sequence derives from a human donor with HPV-associated anogenital cancer. The specimen was taken from a patient who underwent chemoradiotherapy. The chain links TRBV19 to TRBJ2-3; TRBD1 is a possible D gene (6 bases). The CDR3 DNA sequence: TGTGCCAGTAGTATCTCCAGGGGTGATACGCAGTATTTT. This gives the protein CASSISRGDTQYF.